This T cell receptor (beta chain) was recorded in a study of shared clonotypes between healthy human individuals. The V end lost 5 bases, the J end lost 3 bases, and 15 bases lay between the germline ends. The CDR3 length is 14 residues. In germline, CDR1 is SGHTS, CDR2 YDEGEE. The assay was immunoSEQ multiplex PCR, and TCRdb's table has in-frame clones only and misses some. The sample lists 2 million to 2.5 million clones; 90% to 96% were seen once. Regarding this clone: Its antigen is undetermined.

General study results and limits: Sorted-subset sequencing was shown by rarefaction to be incomplete despite large depth.

This sequence originates from a man between 18 and 29 years old in good health. The chain recombines TRBV5-8 with TRBJ2-7; D is perhaps TRBD2 (5 bases). Sequenced material: naive CD4+ T cells sorted from blood. Subset given: CD45RA+ positively selected. CDR3 amino acids: CASRPAWESYEQYF. The CDR3 DNA follows: TGTGCCAGCAGGCCCGCGTGGGAGAGCTACGAGCAGTACTTC.